These 8 T cell receptor beta chains originate from one sample sequenced in a study of tumor-infiltrating lymphocytes in primary liver carcinoma. The input was approximately 500 ng total RNA; TCR beta cDNA was made from it with a constant-region primer. It was through three nested multiplex PCR rounds of slightly modified ARM-PCR that TCR beta libraries arose. Investigators reported that the first two PCR rounds, at roughly 10 cycles each, used TRBV1-TRBV30 forward primers with a C-beta reverse primer. TCRdb passed the multiplex PCR reads through MiXCR, listing each CDR3 protein once. The data show under 150,000 distinct CDR3 sequences, nearly 70% seen once. It was from roughly 20-30 mg of unsorted bulk tissue that RNA and DNA were co-extracted. Sequencing was performed on tumor-adjacent normal liver tissue. The receptor source for this set is a woman aged 55-69 years with primary liver carcinoma and hepatitis B virus infection.

For this clonotype: A read error may account for a junction end that differs from germline. The chain carries TRBV12-3 or TRBV12-4 and TRBJ1-5; no clear D gene. This CDR3 spans 15 amino acids. CDR3 nucleotides: TGTGCCAGGAGTCTCACCGGGAGAGCCAATCAGCCCCAACATTTT. Translation: CARSLTGRANQPQHF.

As for this clonotype: Germline is not matched at one junction end, which may reflect a read error. The chain carries TRBV6-1 and TRBJ1-6, with D perhaps matching TRBD1 (6 bases). The CDR3 length is 15 residues. Germline lookup yields CDR1 MNHNS and CDR2 SASEGT. DNA for the CDR3: TGTGCCAGCAGAGGACAGTTAACACCAAATTCACCCGTCCACTTT. Translation: CASRGQLTPNSPVHF.

This clonotype was counted a few times. Germline is not matched at one junction end, which may reflect a read error. V is TRBV5-6 and J is TRBJ2-2; tentatively, D is TRBD1 (8 bases). Germline CDR1 SGHDT, CDR2 YYEEEE. This CDR3 is 15 amino acids long. CDR3 region: CASSHGQGGTGGLFF. In DNA, the CDR3 is TGTGCTAGCAGCCACGGACAGGGAGGGACCGGGGGGCTCTTTTTT.

This chain links TRBV28 with TRBJ2-7, with D perhaps assigned TRBD1 or TRBD2 (5 bases each). V lost 10 bases, J lost 3 bases, and 19 bases lay in between. The CDR3 totals 14 residues. Germline V gives CDR1 MDHEN, CDR2 SYDVKM. This CDR3 is CATGPLAPIYEQYV. The CDR3 DNA reads TGTGCCACGGGGCCGCTCGCGCCGATCTACGAGCAGTACGTC.

This chain uses TRBV20-1 with TRBJ2-7, with D possibly matching TRBD2 (6 bases). Germline assignment: CDR1 DFQATT and CDR2 SNEGSKA (reference sequence). The CDR3 length is 15 residues. Deletions cut 0 bases from V and 3 bases from J, with 15 bases between. CDR3 region: CSARDYRGGSYEQYF. DNA for the CDR3: TGCAGTGCTAGAGATTATCGGGGAGGAAGCTACGAGCAGTACTTC.

This clonotype occurred a few times. A read error may be the cause here, since a much bigger clone is one base away. The chain couples TRBV29-1 to TRBJ2-7; D ambiguous. Germline CDR1 reads SQVTM; CDR2 reads ANQGSEA. The length of the CDR3 is 13 residues. V was pared by 6 bases and J by 2 bases, with 14 bases between. The CDR3: CSVTRPQTYEQYF. As DNA, the CDR3 is TGCAGCGTCACACGGCCTCAAACCTACGAGCAGTACTTC.

There are many counts of this clonotype. This chain links TRBV30 with TRBJ1-2; D might be TRBD1 (5 bases). The V gene lost 1 base and the J gene lost 10 bases, with 13 bases spanning the gap. In germline, CDR1 is GTSNPN, CDR2 SVGIG (reference sequence). The CDR3 has 12 amino acids. The CDR3 coding sequence is TGTGCCTGGAGTGGCAGGGAAAATGACTACACCTTC. Translation gives CAWSGRENDYTF.

Turning to this clonotype: At one boundary the junction diverges from the germline segment, which might be a read error. The genes are TRBV5-1 and TRBJ2-1, with D perhaps TRBD2 (6 bases). Germline V lookup: CDR1 SGHRS, CDR2 YFSETQ. This CDR3 spans 15 amino acids. Written as DNA, the CDR3 is TGCGTCAGCAGCCCGGATGGGGTAACGGGGGATAAGCAGTTCTTC. Translation: CVSSPDGVTGDKQFF. Filled out from reference TRBV5-1 and TRBJ2-1, the complete variable domain reads KAGVTQTPRYLIKTRGQQVTLSCSPISGHRSVSWYQQTPGQGLQFLFEYFSETQRNKGNFPGRFSGRQFSNSRSEMNVSTLELGDSALYLCVSSPDGVTGDKQFFGPGTRLTVL.